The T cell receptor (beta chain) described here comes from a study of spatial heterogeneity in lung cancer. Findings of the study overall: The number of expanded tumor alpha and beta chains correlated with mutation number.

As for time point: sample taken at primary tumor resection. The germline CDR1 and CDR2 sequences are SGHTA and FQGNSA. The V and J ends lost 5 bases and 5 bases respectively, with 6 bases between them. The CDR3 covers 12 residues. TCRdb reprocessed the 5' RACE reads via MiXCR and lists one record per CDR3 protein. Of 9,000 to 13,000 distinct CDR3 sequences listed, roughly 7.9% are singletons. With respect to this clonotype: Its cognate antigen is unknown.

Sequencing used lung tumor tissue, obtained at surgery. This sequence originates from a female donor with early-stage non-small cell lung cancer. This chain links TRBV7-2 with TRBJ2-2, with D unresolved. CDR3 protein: CASSMSTGELFF. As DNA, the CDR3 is TGTGCCAGCAGCATGAGTACCGGGGAGCTGTTTTTT.